The 25 T cell receptor beta chains below come from one sample, sequenced in a study of radiation and T cells in renal cell carcinoma. Time point indicated: blood 2 weeks post-SBRT. Treatment: 15 Gy SBRT to primary tumor, nephrectomy 4 weeks later. TCRdb keeps only in-frame clones here, not all; method: immunoSEQ multiplex PCR. Among some 60,000 clones, around 78% were seen once, and the ten largest hold over 6%. The starting material was blood, obtained from a patient whose treatment included radiotherapy and nephrectomy. All receptors come from a man aged 60 to 69 with renal cell carcinoma.

The chain uses TRBV29-1 and TRBJ2-7; 10 bases fit TRBD1. Germline V gives CDR1 SQVTM, CDR2 ANQGSEA. The CDR3 runs 14 residues. The V and J ends lost 8 bases and 5 bases, in that order; junction bases with no gene match: 12. The CDR3 sequence is CSPIPTGGRHEQYV. CDR3 coding DNA: TGCAGCCCCATCCCGACAGGGGGCCGCCACGAGCAGTACGTC.

V is TRBV7-2 and J is TRBJ2-3; D gene unclear. This CDR3 is 12 amino acids long. V lost 1 base and J lost 6, with 5 bases in between. CDR1 and CDR2 (germline): SGHTA, FQGNSA. DNA of the CDR3: TGTGCCAGCAGCTTAGTACCGGATACGCAGTATTTT. The encoded protein is CASSLVPDTQYF. Complete variable domain (other parts from reference TRBV7-2 and TRBJ2-3): GAGVSQSPSNKVTEKGKDVELRCDPISGHTALYWYRQSLGQGLEFLIYFQGNSAPDKSGLPSDRFSAERTGGSVSTLTIQRTQQEDSAVYLCASSLVPDTQYFGPGTRLTVL.

A remark on this clone: At the DNA level, this CDR3 is encoded by other sequences in the same sample as well. V usage is TRBV18 and J usage is TRBJ1-5; D call uncertain. Germline lookup yields CDR1 KGHSH and CDR2 LQKENI. This CDR3 contains 14 residues. Trimming stripped 2 bases from V and 0 bases from J, with 5 bases between. This CDR3 reads CASSPGNSNQPQHF. The CDR3 DNA reads as TGTGCCAGCTCACCAGGGAATAGCAATCAGCCCCAGCATTTT. The full variable domain, rest sourced from reference TRBV18 and TRBJ1-5, is NAGVMQNPRHLVRRRGQEARLRCSPMKGHSHVYWYRQLPEEGLKFMVYLQKENIIDESGMPKERFSAEFPKEGPSILRIQQVVRGDSAAYFCASSPGNSNQPQHFGDGTRLSIL.

This chain links TRBV28 with TRBJ1-1; 9 nucleotides align to TRBD1. Trimming removed 5 bases from V and 2 bases from J; junction bases left unmatched: 6. Per germline, CDR1 MDHEN and CDR2 SYDVKM. There are 15 residues in the CDR3. The CDR3 here is CASSHMGQGNTEAFF. In DNA form, the CDR3 reads TGTGCCAGCAGTCATATGGGACAGGGAAACACTGAAGCTTTCTTT.

The V and J genes are TRBV6-5 and TRBJ1-1; D unresolved. The CDR3 totals 12 residues. The ends were cut back, 10 bases at V and 4 bases at J, with 13 bases in the middle. Germline CDR1 and CDR2: MNHEY and SVGAGI. Here the CDR3 reads CATSRGRTEAFF. The CDR3 DNA is TGTGCCACCTCAAGAGGGCGCACTGAAGCTTTCTTT.

This chain connects TRBV5-1 to TRBJ2-7, with D possibly being TRBD1 or TRBD2 (5 bases each). The length of the CDR3 is 14 residues. The germline V gene has CDR1 SGHRS and CDR2 YFSETQ. V lost 3 bases and J lost 2, with 12 bases in between. The CDR3 DNA follows: TGCGCCAGCAGCTCGACCGGGACCGCCTACGAGCAGTACGTC. It translates to CASSSTGTAYEQYV.

The chain is built from TRBV7-9 and TRBJ1-2; a weak D match, TRBD1 (5 bases). V was shortened by 1 base and J by 0 bases, with 15 bases between the two germline ends. From germline, CDR1 is SEHNR and CDR2 FQNEAQ (reference sequence). The CDR3 runs to 17 residues. In DNA, the CDR3 is TGTGCCAGCAGCTTAGAGGCAGGGCTTCCTTCTAACTATGGCTACACCTTC. Translation: CASSLEAGLPSNYGYTF.

The V call is TRBV5-1, the J call TRBJ2-3; TRBD1 or TRBD2 may be the D gene (5 bases each). V lost 4 bases to trimming and J lost 4 bases, with 25 bases between them. CDR3 length equals 18 residues. Per germline, CDR1 SGHRS and CDR2 YFSETQ. This CDR3 reads CASSRENPGPRVADTQYF. The CDR3 DNA sequence: TGCGCCAGCAGCCGAGAGAACCCGGGACCAAGAGTCGCAGATACGCAGTATTTT.

This chain links TRBV4-3 with TRBJ2-5, with D uncertain. The CDR3 has 13 residues. Looked up from germline, CDR1 is LGHNA and CDR2 is YSLEER. V was shortened by 1 base and J by 5 bases, with 8 bases between the two germline ends. CDR3 DNA: TGCGCCAGCAGCCAAGGCCTCCGGGAGACCCAGTACTTC. Translation gives CASSQGLRETQYF.

The CDR3 region has the DNA TGTGCCAGCAGCATTGACAGGGGGCTTGAAAAACTGTTTTTT. Protein product: CASSIDRGLEKLFF. This chain joins TRBV5-4 and TRBJ1-4; 10 bases are a match to TRBD1. Germline trimming cut 4 bases from V and 7 bases from J; bases unmatched to any gene: 4. Germline V CDR1 and CDR2: SGHNT, YYREEE (reference sequence). The CDR3 contains 14 residues.

The chain combines TRBV29-1 with TRBJ2-5; D not resolved. CDR3 length: 14 amino acids. CDR1 SQVTM and CDR2 ANQGSEA come from the germline V gene. Trimming removed 5 bases at V and 4 bases at J, with 17 bases between. This chain's CDR3 is CSVFRSTVVETQYF. The CDR3 DNA sequence: TGCAGCGTTTTCAGGTCCACGGTAGTAGAGACCCAGTACTTC.

This chain uses TRBV29-1 with TRBJ2-7; unclear D gene. Germline V gives CDR1 SQVTM, CDR2 ANQGSEA. The CDR3 runs to 10 residues. The V end was cut by 5 bases, the J end by 7 bases, with 9 bases between. CDR3 nucleotide sequence: TGCAGCGTTTTTTGGGGTGAGCAGTACTTC. Protein: CSVFWGEQYF.

The chain has TRBV30 and TRBJ2-2; the D gene is possibly TRBD2 (5 bases). The CDR3 loop spans 16 amino acids. V was clipped by 2 bases and J by 3 bases, with 16 bases between them. Germline V gives CDR1 GTSNPN, CDR2 SVGIG (reference sequence). DNA for the CDR3: TGTGCCTGGAGTACCAAGAGGGCCCGCGACACCGGGGAGCTGTTTTTT. Protein product: CAWSTKRARDTGELFF.

The chain uses TRBV11-2 and TRBJ2-7; 11 bases map to TRBD1. CDR1 and CDR2 from the germline V gene are SGHAT and FQNNGV. This CDR3 has 15 residues. After removal of 6 bases from V and 3 bases from J, the junction contained 7 bases not matched to a gene. The CDR3 DNA sequence: TGTGCCAGCAGACCCCCCGGGACAGGGGGCTACGAGCAGTACTTC. Encoded protein: CASRPPGTGGYEQYF.

This clone was recorded once. CDR3 DNA sequence: TGTGCCAGCAGCTTAGATCCTGCAGGGAGAATGGGCACAGATACGCAGTATTTT. Protein: CASSLDPAGRMGTDTQYF. The chain has TRBV11-2 and TRBJ2-3; D is possibly TRBD1 or TRBD2 (5 bases each). Trimming removed 0 bases from V and 1 base from J, with 17 bases in between. This CDR3 contains 18 residues. CDR1 SGHAT and CDR2 FQNNGV come from the germline V gene.

The chain uses TRBV9 and TRBJ2-3, with a tentative D call TRBD2 (7 bases). CDR1 and CDR2 from the germline V gene are SGDLS and YYNGEE. Deletions cut 0 bases from V and 6 bases from J, with 17 bases between. The CDR3 consists of 16 residues. CDR3 residues: CASSVAGQGGGDTQYF. Here the CDR3 DNA reads TGTGCCAGCAGCGTAGCGGGTCAGGGCGGGGGCGATACGCAGTATTTT.

The V and J genes are TRBV9 and TRBJ2-7; possible D gene TRBD1, 6 bases. CDR1 is SGDLS, CDR2 YYNGEE, per germline. V was pared by 0 bases and J by 4 bases, with 20 bases between. The CDR3 length is 17 residues. The CDR3 protein is CASSVVAGAPLSYEQYF. The DNA for the CDR3 is TGTGCCAGCAGCGTAGTGGCAGGGGCACCGCTATCTTACGAGCAGTACTTC.

The chain couples TRBV18 to TRBJ1-1, with D tentatively TRBD1 (5 bases). V lost 3 bases to trimming and J lost 3 bases, with 8 bases between them. CDR1 is KGHSH and CDR2 is LQKENI in the germline V gene. The CDR3 extends over 13 amino acids. The chain's CDR3 is CASSPGEDTEAFF. The CDR3 coding sequence is TGTGCCAGCTCACCGGGGGAGGACACTGAAGCTTTCTTT.

The V call is TRBV5-1, the J call TRBJ2-2; maybe TRBD2 (6 bases). Per germline, CDR1 SGHRS and CDR2 YFSETQ. The V gene lost 1 base and the J gene lost 7 bases, with 11 bases spanning the gap. The CDR3 extends over 14 amino acids. The CDR3 protein is CASSLPSDRGELFF. The CDR3 nucleotides are TGCGCCAGCAGCTTGCCTAGCGACCGCGGGGAGCTGTTTTTT.

The chain employs TRBV5-1 and TRBJ2-1, with 8 bases matching TRBD1. Losses at the gene ends were 2 bases for V and 10 bases for J; bases not matched to a gene: 8. Per the germline V gene, CDR1 is SGHRS and CDR2 is YFSETQ. The CDR3 is 14 amino acids. The CDR3 region is CASSFTGGSKEQFF. CDR3 DNA sequence: TGCGCCAGCAGCTTTACAGGGGGTTCAAAGGAGCAGTTCTTC.

This sequence joins TRBV5-1 and TRBJ2-2; weak D call: TRBD1 (5 bases). V was shortened by 3 bases and J by 2 bases, with 8 bases between the two germline ends. There are 14 residues in the CDR3. Germline-derived CDR1 and CDR2 are SGHRS and YFSETQ. The CDR3 nucleotides are TGCGCCAGCAGCTCGCAGGGTAACACCGGGGAGCTGTTTTTT. Amino acids: CASSSQGNTGELFF.

CDR3 DNA: TGTGCCAGCAGCGACCTCCAACAGGGCTGGAGGAACACTGAAGCTTTCTTT. It is translated as CASSDLQQGWRNTEAFF. The genes are TRBV9 and TRBJ1-1; possibly TRBD1 for D (6 bases). Per germline, CDR1 SGDLS and CDR2 YYNGEE. Between the trimmed V and J ends, which lost 3 bases and 1 base, there was a span of 19 bases. The CDR3 runs 17 residues.

The chain joins TRBV7-9 to TRBJ1-4; 7 nucleotides line up with TRBD1. Looked up from germline, CDR1 is SEHNR and CDR2 is FQNEAQ (reference sequence). The CDR3 runs 14 residues. V shed 5 bases, J shed 11 bases, and the junction held 11 bases outside the gene matches. CDR3 residues: CASSPGQLYPKLFF. The CDR3 bases are TGTGCCAGCAGCCCGGGACAGCTATACCCTAAACTGTTTTTT. Complete variable domain (other parts from reference TRBV7-9 and TRBJ1-4): DTGVSQNPRHKITKRGQNVTFRCDPISEHNRLYWYRQTLGQGPEFLTYFQNEAQLEKSRLLSDRFSAERPKGSFSTLEIQRTEQGDSAMYLCASSPGQLYPKLFFGSGTQLSVL.

V and J are TRBV5-4 and TRBJ2-2; TRBD1 agrees at 9 bases. CDR1 and CDR2 from the germline V gene are SGHNT and YYREEE (reference sequence). The CDR3 is made up of 16 amino acids. J was trimmed by 5 bases and V by 4 bases; bases with no gene match: 9. The CDR3 DNA is TGTGCCAGCAGCCGCGAAGGGGACAGGGCGACCGGGGAGCTGTTTTTT. Its translation is CASSREGDRATGELFF.

The J gene is TRBJ1-2, the V gene TRBV18, with D unclear. CDR1 is KGHSH and CDR2 is LQKENI in the germline V gene. The CDR3 sequence is 16 residues long. With 0 bases removed from V and 4 bases from J, the gap between germline ends came to 15 bases. In DNA form, the CDR3 reads TGTGCCAGCTCACCACCGGTAGGGCCAAGCGGCTATGGCTACACCTTC. Translation: CASSPPVGPSGYGYTF.